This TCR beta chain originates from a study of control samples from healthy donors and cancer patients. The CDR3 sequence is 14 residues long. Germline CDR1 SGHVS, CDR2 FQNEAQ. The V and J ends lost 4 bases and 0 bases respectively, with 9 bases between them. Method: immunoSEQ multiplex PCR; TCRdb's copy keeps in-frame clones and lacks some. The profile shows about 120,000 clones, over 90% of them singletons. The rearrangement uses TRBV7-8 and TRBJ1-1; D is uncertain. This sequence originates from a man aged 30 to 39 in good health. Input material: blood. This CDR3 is CASSSRVMNTEAFF. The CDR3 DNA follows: TGTGCCAGCAGCTCCCGGGTAATGAACACTGAAGCTTTCTTT. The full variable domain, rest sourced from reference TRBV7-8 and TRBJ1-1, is GAGVSQSPRYKVAKRGQDVALRCDPISGHVSLFWYQQALGQGPEFLTYFQNEAQLDKSGLPSDRFFAERPEGSVSTLKIQRTQQEDSAVYLCASSSRVMNTEAFFGQGTRLTVV.